These 16 T cell receptor beta chains originate from one sample sequenced in a study of blood T cells in healthy people across ages. Together with a sample-barcoded 5' primer, a J-beta primer mix was included in a second PCR lasting roughly 6 to 12 cycles. MiXCR was run by TCRdb on the 5' RACE reads, yielding one entry per CDR3 protein. This table has about 1,500,000 distinct CDR3 sequences, about 40% appearing once. The sequenced sample consisted of blood. All receptors come from a woman between 18 and 29 years old in good health.

V usage is TRBV4-2 and J usage is TRBJ2-1, with a possible D match to TRBD2 (7 bases). Germline CDR1 reads LGHNA; CDR2 reads YNFKEQ. The V and J ends lost 1 base and 5 bases respectively, with 21 bases between them. The CDR3 covers 18 residues. CDR3 sequence: CASSQGFSAGRGDNEQFF. CDR3 nucleotide sequence: TGTGCCAGCAGCCAAGGTTTTTCGGCGGGGAGGGGGGACAATGAGCAGTTCTTC.

This clonotype was observed a few times. The gene calls are TRBV6-5 and TRBJ2-3, with 9 bases that match TRBD2. The J segment lost 4 bases and the V segment lost 0 bases, leaving 17 bases of the junction unmatched. The CDR3 is 20 residues long. The germline V gene has CDR1 MNHEY and CDR2 SVGAGI. The CDR3 spells CASSYSIFELAGREADTQYF. In nucleotides, the CDR3 is TGTGCCAGCAGTTACTCAATATTTGAGCTAGCGGGAAGGGAAGCAGATACGCAGTATTTT.

The rearrangement uses TRBV27 and TRBJ1-2; possible D gene TRBD1, 6 bases. CDR3 size: 16 residues. Germline V lookup: CDR1 MNHEY, CDR2 SMNVEV (reference sequence). Between the trimmed V and J ends, which lost 3 bases and 6 bases, there was a span of 20 bases. The CDR3 region has the DNA TGTGCCAGCAGTTTCAGCAGGGGTGTTCATACCGATGGCTACACCTTC. Residues: CASSFSRGVHTDGYTF.

This clonotype was counted between two and nine times. This chain connects TRBV20-1 to TRBJ1-2; unclear D gene. This CDR3 spans 12 amino acids. The germline V gene encodes CDR1 DFQATT and CDR2 SNEGSKA (reference sequence). Deletions cut 6 bases from V and 1 base from J, with 9 bases between. Written as DNA, the CDR3 is TGCAGTGCCACGACGGTTAACTATGGCTACACCTTC. Translation gives CSATTVNYGYTF.

This rearrangement joins TRBV5-1 to TRBJ1-5; D may be TRBD1 (6 bases). The CDR3 length is 15 residues. Trimming removed 2 bases from V and 6 bases from J, with 15 bases in between. Germline CDR1 reads SGHRS; CDR2 reads YFSETQ. CDR3 residues: CASSLGPGAGQPQHF. CDR3 nucleotides: TGCGCCAGCAGCTTAGGGCCGGGGGCCGGTCAGCCCCAGCATTTT.

This sequence joins TRBV27 and TRBJ2-7; D is possibly TRBD1 (6 bases). The V gene lost 2 bases and the J gene lost 4 bases, with 12 bases spanning the gap. The germline gives CDR1 MNHEY, CDR2 SMNVEV (reference sequence). CDR3 length: 14 residues. This CDR3 is CASSLGLGHYEQYF. The CDR3, as DNA: TGTGCCAGCAGTTTAGGATTGGGACATTACGAGCAGTACTTC.

The CDR3 DNA follows: TGTGCCAGCAGTATGTTAGGGGAGACCCAGTACTTC. This encodes CASSMLGETQYF. The chain joins TRBV12-3 or TRBV12-4 to TRBJ2-5, with D unresolved. Trimming removed 5 bases at V and 5 bases at J, with 9 bases between. There are 12 residues in the CDR3.

The chain links TRBV9 to TRBJ2-7; D remains ambiguous. The CDR3 extends over 14 amino acids. Trimming took 4 bases from V and 5 from J, leaving 16 bases between them. The germline V gene encodes CDR1 SGDLS and CDR2 YYNGEE. CDR3 in amino acids: CASSPERPRDEQYF. CDR3 bases: TGTGCCAGCAGCCCGGAGAGGCCCCGGGACGAGCAGTACTTC.

This rearrangement joins TRBV12-3 or TRBV12-4 to TRBJ1-5; no clear D. Trimming took 1 base from V and 6 from J, leaving 16 bases between them. CDR3 size: 16 residues. This CDR3 is CASSLGLEGGGQPQHF. CDR3 sequence (DNA): TGTGCCAGCAGTTTAGGATTAGAGGGTGGTGGTCAGCCCCAGCATTTT.

The J gene is TRBJ2-1, the V gene TRBV2, with TRBD2 identical over 7 bases. There are 15 residues in the CDR3. The V gene end was trimmed by 4 bases and the J gene end by 4 bases; junction bases not matched to a gene: 7. Germline assignment: CDR1 SNHLY and CDR2 FYNNEI. CDR3 amino acids: CASSATSLPYNEQFF. The CDR3 region has the DNA TGTGCCAGCAGTGCGACTAGCCTCCCTTACAATGAGCAGTTCTTC.

Turning to this clonotype: Being one base from a much bigger clone, this may be a read error. The chain has TRBV20-1 and TRBJ2-3; TRBD2 matches at 7 bases. Germline CDR1 reads DFQATT; CDR2 reads SNEGSKA (reference sequence). The CDR3 has 13 amino acids. The DNA of the CDR3 is TGCAGTGCCCCACAGCGGGGCGGTTATACGCGGTATTTT. Protein: CSAPQRGGYTRYF.

This clonotype has only a few counts. This chain uses TRBV3-1 with TRBJ1-3; no clear D. This CDR3 contains 15 residues. Germline lookup yields CDR1 LGHDT and CDR2 YNNKEL (reference sequence). V lost 4 bases, J lost 4 bases, and 14 bases lay in between. CDR3 coding DNA: TGTGCCAGCAGCCGCGACGGGGTCAGCGGAAACACCATATATTTT. Residues: CASSRDGVSGNTIYF.

This clonotype was seen once. The V gene is TRBV5-4, the J gene TRBJ2-1; possibly TRBD2 for D (6 bases). This CDR3 is built from 15 residues. Germline loops: CDR1 SGHNT, CDR2 YYREEE (reference sequence). Trimming removed 3 bases at V and 0 bases at J, with 10 bases between. In nucleotides, the CDR3 is TGTGCCAGCAGCTATCGGGAGAGCTCCTACAATGAGCAGTTCTTC. Its translation is CASSYRESSYNEQFF.

The rearrangement uses TRBV21-1 and TRBJ2-3; the table's TRBD2 call for D was not verified on the DNA. TRBV21-1 corresponds to a pseudogene. This CDR3 region has 16 residues. The CDR3 sequence: CASSRLGTSGNDTQYF. CDR3 coding DNA: TGTGCCAGCAGCCGACTAGGGACTAGCGGGAACGATACGCAGTATTTT.

The V call is TRBV27, the J call TRBJ1-5; D is perhaps TRBD1 (6 bases). Trimming removed 5 bases from V and 4 bases from J, with 15 bases in between. The CDR3 is made up of 15 amino acids. Germline CDR1 MNHEY, CDR2 SMNVEV (reference sequence). Written as DNA, the CDR3 is TGTGCCAGCAGTGGATGGGGGGGCGGAAATCAGCCCCAGCATTTT. This gives the protein CASSGWGGGNQPQHF.

This clonotype was seen only a few times. The CDR3, as DNA: TGTGCCAGCAGCTTATCAGGGCTACACAATCAGCCCCAGCATTTT. Translated, it gives CASSLSGLHNQPQHF. The genes are TRBV7-2 and TRBJ1-5; TRBD1 is a possible D gene (5 bases). The CDR3 runs to 15 residues. V lost 2 bases to trimming and J lost 3 bases, with 11 bases between them. CDR1 and CDR2 (germline): SGHTA, FQGNSA. Drawing the rest from reference TRBV7-2 and TRBJ1-5, the complete variable domain is GAGVSQSPSNKVTEKGKDVELRCDPISGHTALYWYRQSLGQGLEFLIYFQGNSAPDKSGLPSDRFSAERTGGSVSTLTIQRTQQEDSAVYLCASSLSGLHNQPQHFGDGTRLSIL.